What follows is one T cell receptor (beta chain) and its context. Its antigen remains undetermined. One base away there is no much larger clone; base qualities are not given. Each collaborating institution followed its own protocols to collect whole blood in K2EDTA tubes. For TCRbeta analysis, collaborators shipped samples as frozen whole blood, isolated PBMCs, or DNA extracted from either of those sample types. TCRbeta CDR3 regions were amplified from genomic DNA using the immunoSEQ Assay, a bias-controlled multiplex PCR. The authors' pipeline ran thus. The number of nucleated cells in each sample was estimated by amplification of reference gene primers within the assay. To quantify the absolute abundance of each unique TCRbeta CDR3 rearrangement, sequence reads were collapsed and filtered. For each sample, productive Simpson clonality was calculated by taking the square root of Simpson's diversity index across productive rearrangements. TCRdb obtained this table from immuneACCESS and retained in-frame rearrangements with V and J assigned. These tables miss some clones; where compared with another copy, unresolved V genes account for less than half of the shortfall, and the remainder is unexplained. The V and J calls and clone size come from that table; D and trimming were worked out from the DNA. In all, the sample holds approximately 120,000 clones, and roughly 82% of those were seen once. Roughly 7.9% of the sample goes to the ten largest clones.

The junction shows trimming of 8 bases on V and 1 base on J, plus 5 bases between the germline ends. From the cysteine through the phenylalanine, the CDR3 covers 11 amino acids. This entry keeps only the CDR3 DNA: 33 bases, framed from base 1. The germline V gene encodes CDR1 MDHEN and CDR2 SYDVKM. This sample was included in a study of blood T cell repertoires in COVID-19 (dated by TCRdb to the early 2020s). A note on the overall study: The collaborator samples originated in the United States, Italy and Spain and spanned the acute and convalescent phases of COVID-19. The prospective study material was composed of cDNA or gDNA derived from T cells, B-cell-depleted T cells, or PBMCs. Subjects who had been exposed to COVID-19, were actively infected with it, or had recovered from it provided the deeply sampled blood TCRbeta repertoires that made up the dataset. The repertoires were made available in a free public database intended to serve as a resource for research on the immune response to SARS-CoV-2. Samples came from the ongoing ImmuneRACE study (first 160 participants) plus 1,254 subjects from 6 global collaborators. A de-identified subject ID, COVID-19 status, age in years and sex were almost always included in the sample metadata. Where HLA class I and class II types were available, the types were taken from metadata supplied by the sample provider, not from assay-based typing. Findings and caveats that apply to the study as a whole: Clinical and demographic metadata were provided uncurated, with the amount varying by source and participant.

The clonotype originates from a woman older than 75 with active or convalescent COVID-19. The specimen sequenced was peripheral blood. The receptor chain draws on TRBV28 and TRBJ1-1; the D gene is not confidently resolved. The DNA sequence reads TGTGCCAGCTCGAGGAACACTGAAGCTTTCTTT. Its protein product is CASSRNTEAFF.